This TCR beta chain was recovered during a study of CD8+ T cells in alopecia areata. The ends were cut back, 4 bases at V and 4 bases at J, with 16 bases in the middle. The CDR3 contains 15 residues. Germline V gene sequence: CDR1 MNHNS, CDR2 SASEGT. This clone has a single count. Extracted RNA was reverse transcribed into cDNA, the sequencing template. Here immunoSEQ multiplex PCR was the method, and the copy in TCRdb shows in-frame clones only, minus some. The sample has about 190,000 clones; 60% are singletons. Indicated treatment: oral pan-JAK inhibitor, 5-10 mg twice daily. The TCR comes from a human donor with alopecia areata. The chain links TRBV6-1 to TRBJ1-1; D gene unclear. The specimen was CD4+ T cells sorted from blood, collected at week 24, from a patient treated with tofacitinib. In DNA, the CDR3 is TGTGCCAGCAGTGCGACCCACACGGGAGGCACTGAAGCTTTCTTT. Its translation: CASSATHTGGTEAFF.